This T cell receptor (beta chain) was sequenced during a study of CD8+ T cells in alopecia areata. Study-wide results and caveats: It was less clear whether patients shared TCRs than it was in mice, possibly because of HLA. Sequencing of scalp samples also includes resident alphabeta T cells from normal skin. Scalp and blood samples kept many expanded lesional clones throughout tofacitinib.

As concerns this clone: What it binds is not known.

Treatment noted: oral pan-JAK inhibitor, 5-10 mg twice daily. V was trimmed by 4 bases and J by 11 bases, leaving 14 bases between them. Germline CDR1 and CDR2: LGHNA and YNFKEQ. The CDR3 totals 12 residues. RNA extraction and reverse transcription yielded cDNA as sequencing template. Produced via immunoSEQ multiplex PCR; TCRdb's table is partial and in-frame only. The sample consists of roughly 180,000 clones, 60% of them appearing once. This receptor was identified in a human donor with alopecia areata. This chain joins TRBV4-2 and TRBJ1-1, with D unclear. The sequencing here drew on CD4+ T cells sorted from blood, taken at week 4, from a patient treated with tofacitinib. CDR3 amino acids: CASSPREGSAFF. CDR3 in DNA: TGTGCCAGCAGCCCTCGTGAGGGCAGTGCTTTCTTT.